The entry that follows covers one TCR beta chain sequence. The sample originates from a study of cytomegalovirus exposure and HLA in healthy donors. The study ran its PCR with 60 Vbeta and 13 Jbeta primers. Profiling relied on immunoSEQ multiplex PCR, and the TCRdb table lists in-frame clones only, not all of them. The table lists 95,000 to 100,000 clones, roughly 76% of them singletons. The CDR3 is 14 residues long. Germline assignment: CDR1 SGDLS and CDR2 YYNGEE. The V and J ends lost 0 bases and 6 bases respectively, with 11 bases between them. This TCR came from a middle-aged man in good health and CMV-seronegative. The sample comprised PBMCs. The chain carries TRBV9 and TRBJ2-3; tentative D call: TRBD1 (6 bases). The CDR3 here is CASSVENRVDTQYF. CDR3 DNA sequence: TGTGCCAGCAGCGTAGAAAACAGGGTTGATACGCAGTATTTT.